The 9 T cell receptor beta chains below all came from one sample that was sequenced in a study of OX40 agonist ivuxolimab in advanced cancers. This table comes from immunoSEQ multiplex PCR, and its TCRdb copy is limited to in-frame clones, with some not included. Here the sample spans more than 75,000 clones, approximately 81% being singletons. The sample here was CD4+ or CD8+ T cells sorted from blood, taken in a trial of the OX40 agonist ivuxolimab. These receptors all stem from an adult with an advanced solid tumor such as melanoma, head and neck, liver or kidney cancer.

The chain carries TRBV20-1 and TRBJ2-1, with D tentatively TRBD1 (5 bases). The CDR3 loop spans 10 amino acids. Germline CDR1 DFQATT, CDR2 SNEGSKA (reference sequence). Trimming left V 6 bases short and J 10 bases short, with 10 bases between. CDR3 in amino acids: CSALRGEQFF. CDR3 nucleotides: TGCAGTGCCCTAAGGGGCGAGCAGTTCTTC.

The chain combines TRBV4-3 with TRBJ1-4; D may be TRBD1 (5 bases). This CDR3 comprises 16 residues. V lost 0 bases, J lost 5 bases, and 13 bases lay in between. Germline V gene sequence: CDR1 LGHNA, CDR2 YSLEER. This chain's CDR3 is CASSQDFRDGNEKLFF. CDR3 in DNA: TGCGCCAGCAGCCAAGATTTTCGGGACGGGAATGAAAAACTGTTTTTT.

The V and J genes are TRBV5-1 and TRBJ2-7; TRBD2 matches at 14 bases. With 4 bases clipped from V and 3 bases from J, the junction kept 6 bases outside the gene matches. The CDR3 length is 16 residues. CDR1 and CDR2 from the germline V gene are SGHRS and YFSETQ. This CDR3 is CASSRGLAGDDYEQYV. The CDR3 region has the DNA TGCGCCAGCAGCCGGGGACTAGCGGGGGACGACTACGAGCAGTACGTC.

J is TRBJ2-5 and V is TRBV5-4; D possibly corresponds to TRBD1 (5 bases). Germline loops: CDR1 SGHNT, CDR2 YYREEE (reference sequence). V lost 4 bases and J lost 5, with 12 bases in between. CDR3 size: 13 residues. The CDR3 bases are TGTGCCAGCAGCATCAGGGCAGCTGAGACCCAGTACTTC. It is translated as CASSIRAAETQYF.

The rearrangement uses TRBV7-2 and TRBJ2-2, with 7 bases lining up with TRBD2. V shed 2 bases and J 5 bases; nucleotides not matched to a gene: 8. CDR1 and CDR2 from the germline V gene are SGHTA and FQGNSA. The CDR3 consists of 16 residues. The CDR3 spells CASSLRAGVTTGELFF. The CDR3 DNA is TGTGCCAGCAGCTTAAGGGCGGGGGTGACTACCGGGGAGCTGTTTTTT.

V gene TRBV10-1 combines with J gene TRBJ2-1; D possibly corresponds to TRBD1 (6 bases). V gave up 5 bases and J gave up 7 bases, with 9 bases separating them. This CDR3 is 12 amino acids long. Germline V gene data show CDR1 as WNHNN and CDR2 as SYGVQD (reference sequence). Written as DNA, the CDR3 is TGCGCCAGCAGTAAACAGGGAAATGAGCAGTTCTTC. Amino acid sequence: CASSKQGNEQFF.

The DNA of the CDR3 is TGTGCCATCAGTGTCGGGCTAAACACAGATACGCAGTATTTT. It encodes CAISVGLNTDTQYF. This rearrangement joins TRBV10-3 to TRBJ2-3, with D unresolved. This CDR3 is built from 14 residues. V lost 4 bases to trimming and J lost 2 bases, with 10 bases between them. Per the germline V gene, CDR1 is ENHRY and CDR2 is SYGVKD.

V is TRBV7-2 and J is TRBJ2-5; TRBD2 matches 8 bases. The CDR3 covers 15 residues. The V gene's germline CDR1 is SGHTA and CDR2 FQGNSA. Losses at the gene ends were 2 bases for V and 1 base for J; bases not matched to a gene: 3. Here the CDR3 reads CASSLNGGAQETQYF. CDR3 DNA sequence: TGTGCCAGCAGCTTAAACGGGGGGGCCCAAGAGACCCAGTACTTC.

This clone appeared a few times. V and J are TRBV6-5 and TRBJ1-5; D not resolved. The germline gives CDR1 MNHEY, CDR2 SVGAGI. The CDR3 has 13 residues. V shed 0 bases and J shed 7 bases, with 7 bases lying between them. The CDR3 protein is CASSYSPGQPQHF. CDR3 nucleotides: TGTGCCAGCAGTTACTCTCCGGGACAGCCCCAGCATTTT.